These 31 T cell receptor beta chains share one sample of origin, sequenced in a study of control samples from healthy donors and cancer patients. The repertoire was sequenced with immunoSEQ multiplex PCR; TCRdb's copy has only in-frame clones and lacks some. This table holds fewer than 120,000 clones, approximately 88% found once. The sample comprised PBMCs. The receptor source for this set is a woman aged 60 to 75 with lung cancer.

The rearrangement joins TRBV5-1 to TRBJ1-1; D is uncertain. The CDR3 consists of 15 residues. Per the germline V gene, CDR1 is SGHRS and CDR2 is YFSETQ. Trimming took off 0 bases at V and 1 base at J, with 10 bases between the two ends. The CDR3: CASSLGDTANTEAFF. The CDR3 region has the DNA TGCGCCAGCAGCTTGGGTGACACGGCGAACACTGAAGCTTTCTTT.

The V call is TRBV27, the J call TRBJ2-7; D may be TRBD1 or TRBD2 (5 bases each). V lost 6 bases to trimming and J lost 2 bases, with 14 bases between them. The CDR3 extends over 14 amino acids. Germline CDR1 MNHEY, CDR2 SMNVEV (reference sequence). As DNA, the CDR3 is TGTGCCAGCAGCCGGGCCGGGGCAACCTACGAGCAGTACTTC. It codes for CASSRAGATYEQYF.

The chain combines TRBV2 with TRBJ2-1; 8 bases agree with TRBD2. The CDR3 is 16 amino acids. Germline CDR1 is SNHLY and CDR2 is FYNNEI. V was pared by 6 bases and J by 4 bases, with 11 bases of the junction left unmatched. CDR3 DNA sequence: TGTGCCAGCAGGGGGACCCTTAGCGGGATATACAATGAGCAGTTCTTC. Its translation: CASRGTLSGIYNEQFF. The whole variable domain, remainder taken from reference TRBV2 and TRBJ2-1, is EPEVTQTPSHQVTQMGQEVILRCVPISNHLYFYWYRQILGQKVEFLVSFYNNEISEKSEIFDDQFSVERPDGSNFTLKIRSTKLEDSAMYFCASRGTLSGIYNEQFFGPGTRLTVL.

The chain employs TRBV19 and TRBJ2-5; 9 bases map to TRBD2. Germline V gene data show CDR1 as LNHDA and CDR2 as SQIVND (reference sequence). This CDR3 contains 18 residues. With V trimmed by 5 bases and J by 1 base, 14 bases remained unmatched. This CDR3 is CASSALAHSGSSQETQYF. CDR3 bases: TGTGCCAGTAGTGCCCTGGCCCATAGCGGGAGTTCCCAAGAGACCCAGTACTTC. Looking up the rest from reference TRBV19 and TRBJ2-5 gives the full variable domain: DGGITQSPKYLFRKEGQNVTLSCEQNLNHDAMYWYRQDPGQGLRLIYYSQIVNDFQKGDIAEGYSVSREKKESFPLTVTSAQKNPTAFYLCASSALAHSGSSQETQYFGPGTRLLVL.

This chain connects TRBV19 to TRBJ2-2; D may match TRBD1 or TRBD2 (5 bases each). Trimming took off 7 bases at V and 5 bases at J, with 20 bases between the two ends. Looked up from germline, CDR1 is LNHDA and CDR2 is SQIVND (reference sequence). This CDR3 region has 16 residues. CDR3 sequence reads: CASKSIGSRETGELFF. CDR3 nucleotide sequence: TGTGCCAGTAAGTCTATAGGATCCAGGGAGACCGGGGAGCTGTTTTTT.

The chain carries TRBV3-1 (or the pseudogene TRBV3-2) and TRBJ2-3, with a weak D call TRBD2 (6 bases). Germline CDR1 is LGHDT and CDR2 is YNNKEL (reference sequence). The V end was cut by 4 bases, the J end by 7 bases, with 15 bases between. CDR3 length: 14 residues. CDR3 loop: CASSPSGAGYTQYF. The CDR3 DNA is TGTGCCAGCAGCCCCTCGGGAGCGGGTTATACGCAGTATTTT.

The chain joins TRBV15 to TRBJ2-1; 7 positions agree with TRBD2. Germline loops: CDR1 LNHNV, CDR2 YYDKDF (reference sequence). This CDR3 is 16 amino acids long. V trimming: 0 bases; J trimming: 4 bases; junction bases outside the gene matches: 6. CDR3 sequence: CATSRDRASGYNEQFF. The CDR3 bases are TGTGCCACCAGCAGAGATCGGGCTAGCGGTTACAATGAGCAGTTCTTC.

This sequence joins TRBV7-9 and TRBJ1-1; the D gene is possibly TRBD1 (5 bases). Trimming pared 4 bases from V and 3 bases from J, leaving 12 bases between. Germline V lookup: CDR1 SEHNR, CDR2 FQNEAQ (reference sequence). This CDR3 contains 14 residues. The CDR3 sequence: CASSSQGADTEAFF. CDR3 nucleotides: TGTGCCAGCAGCTCTCAGGGCGCGGACACTGAAGCTTTCTTT.

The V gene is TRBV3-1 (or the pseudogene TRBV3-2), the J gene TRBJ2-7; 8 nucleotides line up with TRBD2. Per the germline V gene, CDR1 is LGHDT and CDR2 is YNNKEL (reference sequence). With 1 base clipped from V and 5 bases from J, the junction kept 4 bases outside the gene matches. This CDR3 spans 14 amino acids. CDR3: CASSQGWTSNEQYF. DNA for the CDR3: TGTGCCAGCAGCCAAGGGTGGACTAGCAACGAGCAGTACTTC.

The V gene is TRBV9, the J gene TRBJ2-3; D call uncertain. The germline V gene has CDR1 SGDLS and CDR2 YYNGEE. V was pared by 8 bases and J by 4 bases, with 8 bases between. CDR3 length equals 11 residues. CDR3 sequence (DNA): TGTGCCAGTGGTCGGGCAGATACGCAGTATTTT. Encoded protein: CASGRADTQYF.

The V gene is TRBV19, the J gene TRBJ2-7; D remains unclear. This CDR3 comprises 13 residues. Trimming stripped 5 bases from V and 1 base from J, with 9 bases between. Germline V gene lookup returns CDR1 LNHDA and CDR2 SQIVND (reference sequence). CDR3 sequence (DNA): TGTGCCAGTAGTGCCCAGGAGTCCTACGAGCAGTACTTC. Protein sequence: CASSAQESYEQYF.

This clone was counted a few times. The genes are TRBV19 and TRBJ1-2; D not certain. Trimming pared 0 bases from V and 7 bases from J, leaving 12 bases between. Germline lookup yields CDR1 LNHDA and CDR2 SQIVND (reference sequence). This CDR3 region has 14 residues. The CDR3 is CASSIEGSLGGYTF. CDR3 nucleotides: TGTGCCAGTAGTATAGAGGGTAGCCTGGGTGGCTACACCTTC.

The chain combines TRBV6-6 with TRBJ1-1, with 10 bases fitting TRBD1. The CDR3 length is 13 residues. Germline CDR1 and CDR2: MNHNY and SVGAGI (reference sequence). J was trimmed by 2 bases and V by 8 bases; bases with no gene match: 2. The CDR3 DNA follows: TGTGCCAGCGGGACAGGGGAAAACACTGAAGCTTTCTTT. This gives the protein CASGTGENTEAFF.

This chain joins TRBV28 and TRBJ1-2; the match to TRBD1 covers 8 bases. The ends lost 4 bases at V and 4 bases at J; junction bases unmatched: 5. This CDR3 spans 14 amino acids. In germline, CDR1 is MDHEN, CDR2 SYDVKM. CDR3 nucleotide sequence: TGTGCCAGCAGTTCCCCGGACAGGGCCTATGGCTACACCTTC. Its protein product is CASSSPDRAYGYTF.

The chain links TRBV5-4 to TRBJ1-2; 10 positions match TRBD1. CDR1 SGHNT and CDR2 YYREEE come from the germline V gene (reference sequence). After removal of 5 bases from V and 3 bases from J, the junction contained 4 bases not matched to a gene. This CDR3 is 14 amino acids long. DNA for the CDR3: TGTGCCAGCAGACGGGACAGGGGAGACTATGGCTACACCTTC. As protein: CASRRDRGDYGYTF.

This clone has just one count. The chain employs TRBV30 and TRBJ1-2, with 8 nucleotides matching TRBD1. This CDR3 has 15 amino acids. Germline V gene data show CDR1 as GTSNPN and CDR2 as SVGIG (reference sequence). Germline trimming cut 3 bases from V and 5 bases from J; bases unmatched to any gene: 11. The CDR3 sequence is CAWRPQLTGAYGYTF. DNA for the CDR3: TGTGCCTGGAGGCCCCAGTTGACAGGGGCATATGGCTACACCTTC.

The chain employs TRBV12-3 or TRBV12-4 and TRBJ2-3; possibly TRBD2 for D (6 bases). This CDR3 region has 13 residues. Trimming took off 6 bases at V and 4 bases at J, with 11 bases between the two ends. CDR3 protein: CASRQLAPDTQYF. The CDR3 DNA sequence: TGTGCCAGCAGACAACTAGCCCCAGATACGCAGTATTTT.

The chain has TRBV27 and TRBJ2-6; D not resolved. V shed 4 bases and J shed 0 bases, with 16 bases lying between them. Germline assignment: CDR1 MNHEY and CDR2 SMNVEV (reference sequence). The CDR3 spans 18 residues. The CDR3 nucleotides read TGTGCCAGCAGTTGGAGTCGGCAGGCCTTCTCTGGGGCCAACGTCCTGACTTTC. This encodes CASSWSRQAFSGANVLTF.

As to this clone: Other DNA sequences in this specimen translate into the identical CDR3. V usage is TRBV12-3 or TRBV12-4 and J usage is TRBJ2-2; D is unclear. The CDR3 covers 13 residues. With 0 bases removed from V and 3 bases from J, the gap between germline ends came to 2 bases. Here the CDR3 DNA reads TGTGCCAGCAGTTTAGCTCACACCGGGGAGCTGTTTTTT. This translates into CASSLAHTGELFF.

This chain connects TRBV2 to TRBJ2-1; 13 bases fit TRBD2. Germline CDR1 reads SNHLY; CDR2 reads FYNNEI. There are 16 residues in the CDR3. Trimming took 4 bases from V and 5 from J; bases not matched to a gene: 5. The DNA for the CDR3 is TGTGCCAGCAGTGTAGGGACTAGCGGGACTCACAATGAGCAGTTCTTC. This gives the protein CASSVGTSGTHNEQFF.

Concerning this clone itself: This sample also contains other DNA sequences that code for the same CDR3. This chain's CDR3 is CASSYSSGNYGYTF. The CDR3 DNA follows: TGTGCCAGCAGTTACTCGAGCGGTAACTATGGCTACACCTTC. The V gene is TRBV6-5, the J gene TRBJ1-2; D is ambiguous. Trimming removed 0 bases at V and 1 base at J, with 6 bases between. Germline-derived CDR1 and CDR2 are MNHEY and SVGAGI. CDR3 length: 14 residues.

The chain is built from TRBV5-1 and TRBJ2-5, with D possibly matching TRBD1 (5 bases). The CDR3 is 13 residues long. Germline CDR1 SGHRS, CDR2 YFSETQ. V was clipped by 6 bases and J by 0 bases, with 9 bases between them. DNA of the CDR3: TGCGCCAGCACCCTGGACAACCAAGAGACCCAGTACTTC. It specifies CASTLDNQETQYF. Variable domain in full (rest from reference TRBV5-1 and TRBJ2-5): KAGVTQTPRYLIKTRGQQVTLSCSPISGHRSVSWYQQTPGQGLQFLFEYFSETQRNKGNFPGRFSGRQFSNSRSEMNVSTLELGDSALYLCASTLDNQETQYFGPGTRLLVL.

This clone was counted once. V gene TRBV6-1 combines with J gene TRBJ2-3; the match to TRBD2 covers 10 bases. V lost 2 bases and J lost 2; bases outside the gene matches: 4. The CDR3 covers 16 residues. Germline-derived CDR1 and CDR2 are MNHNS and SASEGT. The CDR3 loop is CASSEIAGGITDTQYF. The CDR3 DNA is TGTGCCAGCAGTGAAATAGCGGGGGGTATCACAGATACGCAGTATTTT.

The CDR3 coding sequence is TGTGCCAGCAGCTCCGGAAGGGGGCTGAGCACAGATACGCAGTATTTT. Its translation is CASSSGRGLSTDTQYF. V usage is TRBV11-1 and J usage is TRBJ2-3; 7 bases map to TRBD1. CDR1 is SGHAT, CDR2 FQDESV, per germline (reference sequence). Trimming at V came to 4 bases and at J to 0 bases, leaving 7 bases not matched to a gene. CDR3 size: 16 residues.

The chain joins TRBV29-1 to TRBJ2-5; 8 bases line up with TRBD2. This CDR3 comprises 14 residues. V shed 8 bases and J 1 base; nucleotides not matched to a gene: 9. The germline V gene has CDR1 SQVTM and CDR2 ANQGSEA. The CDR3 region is CSIEAGAFQETQYF. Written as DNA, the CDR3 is TGCAGCATAGAAGCGGGGGCCTTCCAAGAGACCCAGTACTTC.

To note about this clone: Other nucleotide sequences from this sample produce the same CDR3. CDR3 in amino acids: CASSYGSNQPQHF. In DNA form, the CDR3 reads TGTGCCAGCAGTTACGGCAGCAATCAGCCCCAGCATTTT. The chain joins TRBV6-2 or TRBV6-3 to TRBJ1-5; D gene uncertain. CDR3 size: 13 residues. Trimming shortened V by 2 bases and J by 1 base, and 3 bases separated the two germline ends. Per germline, CDR1 MNHEY and CDR2 SVGEGT.

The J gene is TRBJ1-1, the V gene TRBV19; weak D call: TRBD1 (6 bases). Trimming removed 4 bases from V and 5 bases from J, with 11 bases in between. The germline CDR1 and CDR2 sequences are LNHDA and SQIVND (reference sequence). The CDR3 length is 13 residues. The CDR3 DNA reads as TGTGCCAGTAGTAGCCTAAGGGGGACTGAAGCTTTCTTT. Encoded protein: CASSSLRGTEAFF.

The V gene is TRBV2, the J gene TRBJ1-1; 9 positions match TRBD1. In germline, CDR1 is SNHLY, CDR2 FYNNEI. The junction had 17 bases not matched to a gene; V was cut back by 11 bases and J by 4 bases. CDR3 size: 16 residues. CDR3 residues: CAGREQGAAGGTEAFF. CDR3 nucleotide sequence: TGTGCCGGGCGTGAACAGGGGGCGGCGGGGGGCACTGAAGCTTTCTTT.

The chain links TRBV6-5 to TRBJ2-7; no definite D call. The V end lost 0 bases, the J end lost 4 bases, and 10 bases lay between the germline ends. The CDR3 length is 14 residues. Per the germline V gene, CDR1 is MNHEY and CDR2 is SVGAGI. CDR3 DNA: TGTGCCAGCAGTTACTCCTCGGTAGGGTACGAGCAGTACTTC. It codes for CASSYSSVGYEQYF.

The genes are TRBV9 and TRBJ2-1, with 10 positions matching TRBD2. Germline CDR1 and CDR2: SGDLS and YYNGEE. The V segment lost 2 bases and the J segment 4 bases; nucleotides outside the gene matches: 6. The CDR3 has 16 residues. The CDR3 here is CASSVLAGEAYNEQFF. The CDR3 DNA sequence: TGTGCCAGCAGCGTCCTAGCGGGAGAGGCTTACAATGAGCAGTTCTTC.

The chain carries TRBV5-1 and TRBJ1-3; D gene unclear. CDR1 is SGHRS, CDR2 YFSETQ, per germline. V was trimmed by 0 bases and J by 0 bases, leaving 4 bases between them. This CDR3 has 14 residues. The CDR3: CASSLEVSGNTIYF. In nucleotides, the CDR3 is TGCGCCAGCAGCTTGGAAGTCTCTGGAAACACCATATATTTT.